This T cell receptor (beta chain) was profiled in a study of preoperative IRX-2 immunotherapy in early breast cancer. Losses at the gene ends were 4 bases for V and 3 bases for J; bases not matched to a gene: 6. Germline V CDR1 and CDR2: MNHGY, SAAAGT. The CDR3 totals 16 residues. The treatment here: preoperative locoregional IRX-2 cytokine immunotherapy. Using immunoSEQ multiplex PCR, the repertoire was profiled, and TCRdb retains in-frame clones only, with some absent. In the table there are approximately 27,000 clones, about 81% of which are singletons. The sample was lymph node tissue, taken after IRX-2 immunotherapy. The J gene is TRBJ2-1, the V gene TRBV6-8; 10 bases fit TRBD2. This TCR came from a human donor with breast cancer. The CDR3 sequence is CASSSSSGGYYNEQFF. As DNA, the CDR3 is TGTGCCAGCAGTTCGTCTAGCGGGGGATACTACAATGAGCAGTTCTTC.